One sample yielded the 18 T cell receptor beta chains listed below, sequenced in a study of control samples from healthy donors and cancer patients. Here immunoSEQ multiplex PCR was the method, and the copy in TCRdb shows in-frame clones only, minus some. The sample lists 350,000 to 450,000 clones; 80% to 95% were seen once. Sequenced input: PBMCs. These receptors all stem from a man in his forties or fifties with head and neck cancer.

The J gene is TRBJ2-5, the V gene TRBV5-1; 8 bases line up with TRBD1. The CDR3 has 15 amino acids. V gave up 1 base and J gave up 1 base; unmatched junction bases: 3. The germline CDR1 and CDR2 sequences are SGHRS and YFSETQ. The CDR3 sequence: CASSLYRGAQETQYF. The CDR3 nucleotides read TGCGCCAGCAGCTTGTACAGGGGGGCCCAAGAGACCCAGTACTTC.

The chain has TRBV28 and TRBJ1-6; TRBD1 matches at 11 bases. V dropped 6 bases and J dropped 13; count of bases not matched to a gene: 14. This CDR3 spans 16 amino acids. Germline CDR1 reads MDHEN; CDR2 reads SYDVKM. The CDR3 reads CASRLNTGTGGPPLHF. The DNA for the CDR3 is TGTGCCAGCAGATTAAATACCGGGACAGGGGGGCCGCCCCTCCACTTT. The full variable domain, in which reference TRBV28 and TRBJ1-6 provide the parts outside the CDR3, is DVKVTQSSRYLVKRTGEKVFLECVQDMDHENMFWYRQDPGLGLRLIYFSYDVKMKEKGDIPEGYSVSREKKERFSLILESASTNQTSMYLCASRLNTGTGGPPLHFGNGTRLTVT.

The chain is built from TRBV24-1 and TRBJ2-5; 7 positions agree with TRBD2. Trimming took 3 bases from V and 7 from J; bases not matched to a gene: 16. Germline V gene lookup returns CDR1 KGHDR and CDR2 SFDVKD. The CDR3 is 17 residues long. The CDR3, as DNA: TGTGCCACCAGTGATCGAAAGACTAGCAGCGCCCTGGGGACCCAGTACTTC. Translated: CATSDRKTSSALGTQYF.

This chain uses TRBV20-1 with TRBJ1-2; 8 nucleotides line up with TRBD1. The germline V gene has CDR1 DFQATT and CDR2 SNEGSKA (reference sequence). The J segment lost 8 bases and the V segment lost 8 bases, leaving 7 bases of the junction unmatched. This CDR3 contains 11 residues. CDR3 coding DNA: TGCAGTCCAGGGGGCGTTAGCGGCTACACCTTC. Amino acids: CSPGGVSGYTF.

CDR3: CASSHSPLVAVEQETQYF. In DNA form, the CDR3 reads TGTGCCAGCAGCCATTCTCCCCTCGTGGCAGTTGAACAAGAGACCCAGTACTTC. The chain combines TRBV4-2 with TRBJ2-5, with D uncertain. The CDR3 covers 18 residues. Trimming left V 3 bases short and J 2 bases short, with 22 bases between. CDR1 is LGHNA, CDR2 YNFKEQ, per germline.

This rearrangement joins TRBV2 to TRBJ1-1; D unclear. The CDR3 has 11 amino acids. The V end lost 2 bases, the J end lost 6 bases, and 4 bases lay between the germline ends. Germline V CDR1 and CDR2: SNHLY, FYNNEI. The CDR3 DNA reads as TGTGCCAGCAGTGAAACCCCTGAAGCTTTCTTT. Its protein product is CASSETPEAFF. The entire variable domain, with the rest obtained from reference TRBV2 and TRBJ1-1, is as follows: EPEVTQTPSHQVTQMGQEVILRCVPISNHLYFYWYRQILGQKVEFLVSFYNNEISEKSEIFDDQFSVERPDGSNFTLKIRSTKLEDSAMYFCASSETPEAFFGQGTRLTVV.

This clone was recorded once. The rearrangement links TRBV28 to TRBJ1-6, with D perhaps matching TRBD1 (6 bases). CDR3 size: 15 residues. Germline CDR1 is MDHEN and CDR2 is SYDVKM. The V gene lost 3 bases and the J gene lost 6 bases, with 12 bases spanning the gap. The CDR3 bases are TGTGCCAGCAGTTTGTTTCACAGGGTTAATTCACCCCTCCACTTT. Its protein is CASSLFHRVNSPLHF.

This rearrangement joins TRBV27 to TRBJ1-2; 9 bases align to TRBD1. Germline trimming cut 5 bases from V and 4 bases from J; bases unmatched to any gene: 5. The CDR3 runs to 14 residues. Germline CDR1 and CDR2: MNHEY and SMNVEV (reference sequence). CDR3 amino acids: CASSAGDRVYGYTF. The CDR3 DNA reads as TGTGCCAGCAGTGCAGGGGACAGGGTCTATGGCTACACCTTC.

The chain links TRBV7-8 to TRBJ2-2; 8 positions agree with TRBD1. This CDR3 spans 16 amino acids. V gave up 1 base and J gave up 5 bases; unmatched junction bases: 6. Germline V lookup: CDR1 SGHVS, CDR2 FQNEAQ. The CDR3 region has the DNA TGTGCCAGCAGCTTAGGGGGACAGGCGAGGACCGGGGAGCTGTTTTTT. Encoded protein: CASSLGGQARTGELFF. The entire variable domain, with the rest obtained from reference TRBV7-8 and TRBJ2-2, is as follows: GAGVSQSPRYKVAKRGQDVALRCDPISGHVSLFWYQQALGQGPEFLTYFQNEAQLDKSGLPSDRFFAERPEGSVSTLKIQRTQQEDSAVYLCASSLGGQARTGELFFGEGSRLTVL.

This clone was detected only once. The chain carries TRBV28 and TRBJ2-5, with 8 bases identical to TRBD1. The germline V gene encodes CDR1 MDHEN and CDR2 SYDVKM. The V and J ends lost 4 bases and 2 bases, in that order; junction bases with no gene match: 6. This CDR3 contains 15 residues. CDR3 residues: CASSSLRDRQETQYF. The CDR3 DNA follows: TGTGCCAGCAGTTCCCTCCGGGACAGGCAAGAGACCCAGTACTTC.

This chain joins TRBV18 and TRBJ1-5, with 7 bases identical to TRBD1. Unmatched junction bases numbered 4, after V lost 5 bases and J lost 0 bases. The length of the CDR3 is 15 residues. Germline assignment: CDR1 KGHSH and CDR2 LQKENI. The CDR3 sequence is CASSTGDSSNQPQHF. CDR3 bases: TGTGCCAGCTCAACAGGGGACAGTAGCAATCAGCCCCAGCATTTT.

This clone was observed a handful of times. The chain is built from TRBV5-1 and TRBJ1-2; 11 positions agree with TRBD1. Germline CDR1 reads SGHRS; CDR2 reads YFSETQ. With V trimmed by 7 bases and J by 4 bases, 6 bases remained unmatched. The CDR3 runs to 14 residues. In nucleotides, the CDR3 is TGCGCCAGCGGGCCGGACAGGGGGCTCTATGGCTACACCTTC. Translated, it gives CASGPDRGLYGYTF.

The gene calls are TRBV6-2 or TRBV6-3 and TRBJ2-7; D unresolved. This CDR3 contains 15 residues. The V gene lost 3 bases and the J gene lost 1 base, with 13 bases spanning the gap. Germline values: CDR1 MNHEY, CDR2 SVGEGT. The CDR3 DNA is TGTGCCAGCAGTTATTCAGACATTACTTCCTACGAGCAGTACTTC. It specifies CASSYSDITSYEQYF.

The chain is built from TRBV7-8 and TRBJ2-5; D may match TRBD1 or TRBD2 (5 bases each). Germline V lookup: CDR1 SGHVS, CDR2 FQNEAQ. V shed 5 bases and J shed 2 bases, with 15 bases lying between them. The CDR3 totals 15 residues. The CDR3 is CASSRPRGRQETQYF. CDR3 coding DNA: TGTGCCAGCAGCCGCCCTCGGGGACGACAAGAGACCCAGTACTTC.

The rearrangement uses TRBV11-1 and TRBJ1-2; 10 bases align to TRBD1. Losses at the gene ends were 5 bases for V and 4 bases for J; bases not matched to a gene: 1. CDR1 is SGHAT and CDR2 is FQDESV in the germline V gene (reference sequence). The CDR3 has 13 amino acids. CDR3 protein: CASSRTGGYGYTF. CDR3 DNA: TGTGCCAGCAGCCGGACAGGGGGCTATGGCTACACCTTC.

V and J are TRBV7-6 and TRBJ2-3, with TRBD2 matching 8 bases. Losses at the gene ends were 5 bases for V and 5 bases for J; bases not matched to a gene: 12. CDR1 is SGHVS and CDR2 is FNYEAQ in the germline V gene. This CDR3 has 16 amino acids. CDR3 coding DNA: TGTGCCAGCAGCCGGCTAGCGGGCCAACAGGGAGATACGCAGTATTTT. Residues: CASSRLAGQQGDTQYF.

This chain joins TRBV5-1 and TRBJ1-3, with TRBD1 as a possible D gene (5 bases). This CDR3 is 16 amino acids long. With 0 bases removed from V and 1 base from J, the gap between germline ends came to 11 bases. The V gene's germline CDR1 is SGHRS and CDR2 YFSETQ. Written as DNA, the CDR3 is TGCGCCAGCAGCTTGGGGGGGTCCGCTTCTGGAAACACCATATATTTT. Protein product: CASSLGGSASGNTIYF.

The chain carries TRBV5-5 and TRBJ2-5; the D gene could be TRBD1 or TRBD2 (6 bases each). The CDR3 loop spans 15 amino acids. Germline assignment: CDR1 SGHKS and CDR2 YYEKEE (reference sequence). The V end was cut by 1 base, the J end by 1 base, with 11 bases between. The CDR3 sequence is CASSLYREAQETQYF. The CDR3 DNA reads as TGTGCCAGCAGCTTGTACAGGGAGGCCCAAGAGACCCAGTACTTC.